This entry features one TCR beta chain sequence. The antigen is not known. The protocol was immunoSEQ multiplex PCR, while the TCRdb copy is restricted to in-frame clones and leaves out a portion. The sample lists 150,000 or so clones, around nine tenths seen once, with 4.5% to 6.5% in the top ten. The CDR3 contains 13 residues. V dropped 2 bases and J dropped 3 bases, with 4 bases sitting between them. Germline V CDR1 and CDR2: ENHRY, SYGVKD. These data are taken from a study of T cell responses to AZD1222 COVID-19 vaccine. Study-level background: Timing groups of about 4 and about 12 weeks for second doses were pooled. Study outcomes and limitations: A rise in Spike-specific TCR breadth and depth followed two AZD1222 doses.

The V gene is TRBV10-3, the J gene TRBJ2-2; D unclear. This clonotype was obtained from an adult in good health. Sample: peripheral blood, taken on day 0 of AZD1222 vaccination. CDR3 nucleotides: TGTGCCATCAGTGAGACAGACACCGGGGAGCTGTTTTTT. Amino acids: CAISETDTGELFF.